A selection of T cell receptor beta chains follows, all from one sample in a study of T-cell reconstitution after alpha-beta-depleted transplantation in children. TCRdb analysed the PCR reads with MiXCR anew, one entry per CDR3 protein. The sample includes a few hundred thousand distinct CDR3 sequences, more than 20% seen only once; the top ten take under 45%. Sequenced here: PBMCs, sampled before TCRalphabeta/CD19-depleted stem cell transplant. The source of these receptors is a boy younger than two with Wiskott-Aldrich syndrome, due to receive a stem cell transplant. Each CDR3 is given with its conserved first and last residue. A D gene is named only where the DNA matches it firmly. Part of the rows lack a size; the others show once, few, many or a class for expanded clones.

j_call: TRBJ2-3
clone_size: -
v_call: TRBV7-2
d_call: -
cdr3_aa: CASSTNRATDTQYF
cdr3_nt: TGTGCCAGCAGTACGAACAGGGCCACAGATACGCAGTATTTT

j_call: TRBJ2-1
clone_size: few
v_call: TRBV6-4
d_call: TRBD2
cdr3_aa: CASSAGRVYNEQFF
cdr3_nt: TGTGCCAGCAGTGCCGGGAGGGTCTACAATGAGCAGTTCTTC

j_call: TRBJ2-5
clone_size: few
v_call: TRBV12-3/TRBV12-4
d_call: TRBD2
cdr3_aa: CASSLRSGREGTQYF
cdr3_nt: TGTGCCAGCAGTTTGAGGAGCGGGAGGGAAGGGACCCAGTACTTC

j_call: TRBJ1-1
clone_size: few
v_call: TRBV29-1
d_call: -
cdr3_aa: CSVELQDLNTEAFF
cdr3_nt: TGCAGCGTTGAGTTGCAGGACCTTAACACTGAAGCTTTCTTT

j_call: TRBJ2-1
clone_size: -
v_call: TRBV15
d_call: -
cdr3_aa: CATSRDFIGGGSYNEQFF
cdr3_nt: TGTGCCACCAGCAGAGATTTTATCGGGGGCGGCTCCTACAATGAGCAGTTCTTC

j_call: TRBJ2-7
clone_size: few
v_call: TRBV11-2
d_call: TRBD2
cdr3_aa: CASSGLAAYEQYF
cdr3_nt: TGTGCCAGCAGCGGACTAGCGGCCTACGAGCAGTACTTC

j_call: TRBJ2-3
clone_size: -
v_call: TRBV5-1
d_call: -
cdr3_aa: CASSTLGSTDTQYF
cdr3_nt: TGCGCCAGCAGTACCCTGGGAAGCACAGATACGCAGTATTTT

j_call: TRBJ2-1
clone_size: few
v_call: TRBV20-1
d_call: -
cdr3_aa: CSAGAGIYNEQFF
cdr3_nt: TGCAGTGCAGGGGCGGGGATCTACAATGAGCAGTTCTTC

j_call: TRBJ2-1
clone_size: -
v_call: TRBV3-1
d_call: -
cdr3_aa: CASSQFLGTHQFF
cdr3_nt: TGTGCCAGCAGCCAATTTTTGGGGACTCACCAGTTCTTC

j_call: TRBJ1-2
clone_size: -
v_call: TRBV7-2
d_call: -
cdr3_aa: CASSGTGTKGSGYTF
cdr3_nt: TGTGCCAGCAGCGGAACCGGGACGAAAGGGTCGGGCTACACCTTC

j_call: TRBJ2-7
clone_size: -
v_call: TRBV29-1
d_call: TRBD2
cdr3_aa: CSVSRGLAGEDF
cdr3_nt: TGCAGCGTTAGCCGCGGACTAGCGGGAGAAGACTTC

j_call: TRBJ2-2
clone_size: few
v_call: TRBV5-5
d_call: TRBD2
cdr3_aa: CASSTRLAGNTGELFF
cdr3_nt: TGTGCCAGCAGCACCCGACTAGCGGGGAACACCGGGGAGCTGTTTTTT

j_call: TRBJ2-5
clone_size: -
v_call: TRBV20-1
d_call: TRBD2
cdr3_aa: CSAAPRRSGRGETQYF
cdr3_nt: TGCAGTGCTGCCCCTCGAAGGAGCGGGAGGGGAGAGACCCAGTACTTC

j_call: TRBJ2-7
clone_size: -
v_call: TRBV28
d_call: TRBD1
cdr3_aa: CASSLGGWTGGEYEQYF
cdr3_nt: TGTGCCAGCAGTTTAGGCGGCTGGACAGGGGGCGAATACGAGCAGTACTTC

j_call: TRBJ1-5
clone_size: -
v_call: TRBV5-1
d_call: -
cdr3_aa: CASSATGLSNQPQHF
cdr3_nt: TGCGCCAGCAGCGCGACAGGTTTGAGCAATCAGCCCCAGCATTTT

j_call: TRBJ2-1
clone_size: few
v_call: TRBV4-1
d_call: TRBD2
cdr3_aa: CASSHWTSGRWWQFF
cdr3_nt: TGCGCCAGCAGTCACTGGACTAGCGGGAGGTGGTGGCAGTTCTTC

j_call: TRBJ1-1
clone_size: few
v_call: TRBV20-1
d_call: -
cdr3_aa: CSARGRGSNTEAFF
cdr3_nt: TGCAGTGCTAGAGGTCGGGGCTCCAACACTGAAGCTTTCTTT

j_call: TRBJ2-7
clone_size: -
v_call: TRBV5-4
d_call: TRBD2
cdr3_aa: CASSWGTGTRDYEQYF
cdr3_nt: TGTGCCAGCAGCTGGGGGACCGGGACTAGAGACTACGAGCAGTACTTC

j_call: TRBJ2-5
clone_size: -
v_call: TRBV12-3/TRBV12-4
d_call: -
cdr3_aa: CASSPPEPSETQYF
cdr3_nt: TGTGCCAGCAGTCCACCGGAACCGAGTGAGACCCAGTACTTC

j_call: TRBJ2-7
clone_size: -
v_call: TRBV28
d_call: -
cdr3_aa: CASSLVDYNILGRHKYF
cdr3_nt: TGTGCCAGCAGTTTAGTGGACTACAATATTCTTGGGCGGCATAAGTACTTC

j_call: TRBJ2-4
clone_size: few
v_call: TRBV12-3/TRBV12-4
d_call: -
cdr3_aa: CASSSAPIPIQYF
cdr3_nt: TGTGCCAGCAGTTCCGCCCCGATCCCAATTCAGTACTTC

j_call: TRBJ2-5
clone_size: -
v_call: TRBV5-1
d_call: -
cdr3_aa: CASSLADRGRETQYF
cdr3_nt: TGCGCCAGCAGCTTGGCGGATAGGGGGAGGGAGACCCAGTACTTC

j_call: TRBJ2-7
clone_size: -
v_call: TRBV7-9
d_call: TRBD2
cdr3_aa: CASSLPIAGAYEQYF
cdr3_nt: TGTGCCAGCAGCTTGCCCATAGCGGGAGCCTACGAGCAGTACTTC

j_call: TRBJ2-1
clone_size: few
v_call: TRBV2
d_call: TRBD2
cdr3_aa: CASTPTSGNYNEQFF
cdr3_nt: TGTGCCAGCACGCCGACTAGCGGCAACTACAATGAGCAGTTCTTC

j_call: TRBJ2-1
clone_size: -
v_call: TRBV5-4
d_call: -
cdr3_aa: CASSTRTSSSYNEQFF
cdr3_nt: TGTGCCAGCAGCACGAGAACTTCCAGCTCCTACAATGAGCAGTTCTTC

j_call: TRBJ2-7
clone_size: -
v_call: TRBV20-1
d_call: TRBD2
cdr3_aa: CSASGSGRYEQYF
cdr3_nt: TGCAGTGCTAGCGGTAGCGGGAGGTACGAGCAGTACTTC

j_call: TRBJ1-6
clone_size: -
v_call: TRBV28
d_call: -
cdr3_aa: CASSLAQGYSPLHF
cdr3_nt: TGTGCCAGCAGTTTGGCACAGGGATATTCACCCCTCCACTTT

j_call: TRBJ2-7
clone_size: -
v_call: TRBV4-2
d_call: TRBD2
cdr3_aa: CASSQESGLAGPYEQYF
cdr3_nt: TGTGCCAGCAGCCAAGAATCCGGACTAGCGGGACCCTACGAGCAGTACTTC

j_call: TRBJ2-1
clone_size: few
v_call: TRBV20-1
d_call: TRBD2
cdr3_aa: CSAGGGSSGSNEQFF
cdr3_nt: TGCAGTGCTGGGGGGGGCTCTAGCGGGAGCAATGAGCAGTTCTTC

j_call: TRBJ2-1
clone_size: -
v_call: TRBV15
d_call: -
cdr3_aa: CATSGVGYNEQFF
cdr3_nt: TGTGCCACCAGCGGGGTGGGTTACAATGAGCAGTTCTTC

j_call: TRBJ2-1
clone_size: -
v_call: TRBV20-1
d_call: -
cdr3_aa: CSAHLWIIPGNEQFF
cdr3_nt: TGCAGTGCTCATCTTTGGATCATACCGGGCAATGAGCAGTTCTTC

j_call: TRBJ2-7
clone_size: -
v_call: TRBV15
d_call: TRBD2
cdr3_aa: CATSIPGGGSSYEQYF
cdr3_nt: TGTGCCACCAGCATCCCAGGCGGCGGGAGCTCCTACGAGCAGTACTTC